These T cell receptor beta chains were read from a single sample in a study of OX40 agonist ivuxolimab in advanced cancers. Libraries were prepared by immunoSEQ multiplex PCR; TCRdb keeps only in-frame clonotypes and omits some of them. Among roughly 120,000 clones listed, 89% were seen once. The material was CD4+ or CD8+ T cells sorted from blood, obtained in a trial of the OX40 agonist ivuxolimab. The receptors shown here come from an adult with an advanced solid tumor such as melanoma, head and neck, liver or kidney cancer. Each CDR3 is given with its conserved first and last residue. The D gene is left open where the match is weak. Clone size is stated in some rows and not others, as once, few, many or a class when expanded.

v_call	clone_size	cdr3_length	j_call	d_call	cdr3_aa	cdr3_nt
TRBV30	-	12	TRBJ1-1	-	CAWTRMNTEAFF	TGTGCCTGGACCAGAATGAACACTGAAGCTTTCTTT
TRBV19	-	16	TRBJ1-2	-	CASRKSGTDLDYGYTF	TGTGCCAGTAGAAAGTCCGGGACGGATTTAGACTATGGCTACACCTTC
TRBV4-3	-	16	TRBJ1-4	TRBD1	CASSQGQEITNEKLFF	TGCGCCAGCAGCCAGGGACAGGAGATAACTAATGAAAAACTGTTTTTT
TRBV15	-	14	TRBJ1-2	TRBD1	CATRPTTGSYGYTF	TGTGCCACCAGGCCCACGACAGGGTCCTATGGCTACACCTTC
TRBV7-8	-	13	TRBJ1-2	-	CASSLAGGSGYTF	TGTGCCAGCAGCTTAGCAGGGGGAAGTGGCTACACCTTC
TRBV4-1	-	15	TRBJ2-3	-	CASSQEGLATDTQYF	TGCGCCAGCAGCCAAGAAGGGCTAGCGACAGATACGCAGTATTTT
TRBV4-3	-	14	TRBJ2-5	TRBD1	CASSQGTGGETQYF	TGCGCCAGCAGCCAAGGGACAGGGGGCGAGACCCAGTACTTC
TRBV11-2	once	15	TRBJ1-4	-	CASSSSGARNEKLFF	TGTGCCAGCAGCTCCTCGGGGGCGCGAAATGAAAAACTGTTTTTT
TRBV28	-	14	TRBJ2-2	TRBD1	CASSTGDNTGELFF	TGTGCCAGCAGTACAGGGGATAACACCGGGGAGCTGTTTTTT
TRBV7-8	-	20	TRBJ2-7	TRBD1	CASSLSISGQGNSYSYEQYF	TGTGCCAGCAGCTTAAGTATTTCGGGACAGGGAAACTCCTACTCCTACGAGCAGTACTTC
TRBV30	-	15	TRBJ1-2	-	CAWSSNGGYNYGYTF	TGTGCCTGGAGTAGCAACGGGGGTTATAACTATGGCTACACCTTC
TRBV29-1	-	15	TRBJ1-2	TRBD1	CSVEDVRDRPYGYTF	TGCAGCGTTGAAGATGTGAGGGACAGGCCTTATGGCTACACCTTC
TRBV5-4	-	14	TRBJ1-3	-	CASSLDDSGNTIYF	TGTGCCAGCAGCTTGGATGACTCTGGAAACACCATATATTTT
TRBV9	-	13	TRBJ1-2	TRBD1	CASSRQGAYGYTF	TGTGCCAGCAGCCGACAGGGGGCTTATGGCTACACCTTC
TRBV2	-	17	TRBJ2-2	-	CASSAFRVPLNTGELFF	TGTGCCAGCAGTGCTTTCAGGGTCCCCCTGAACACCGGGGAGCTGTTTTTT
TRBV4-3	-	17	TRBJ2-2	-	CASSQAIGGKAPGELFF	TGCGCCAGCAGCCAAGCAATCGGCGGGAAGGCGCCAGGGGAGCTGTTTTTT
TRBV7-2	-	14	TRBJ1-3	-	CASSPRTGGNTIYF	TGTGCCAGCAGCCCTCGGACTGGTGGAAACACCATATATTTT
TRBV6-5	-	12	TRBJ1-2	TRBD1	CASRTGIYGYTF	TGTGCCAGCAGGACAGGGATCTATGGCTACACCTTC